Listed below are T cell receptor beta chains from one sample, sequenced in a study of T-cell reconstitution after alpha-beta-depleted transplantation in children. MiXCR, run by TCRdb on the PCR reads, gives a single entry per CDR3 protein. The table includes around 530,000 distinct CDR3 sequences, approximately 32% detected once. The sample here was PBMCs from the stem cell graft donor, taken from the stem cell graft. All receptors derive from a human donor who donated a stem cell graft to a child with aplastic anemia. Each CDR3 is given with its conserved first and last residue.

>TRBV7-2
CASSLARTGGSSPLHF
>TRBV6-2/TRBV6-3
CASSYQLSSNQPQHF
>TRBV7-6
CASSSWGDRGFGYTF
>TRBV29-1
CSVANSWGVNTEAFF
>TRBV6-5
CASSYRHSNQPQHF
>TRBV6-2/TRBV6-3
CASSYRSTEAFF
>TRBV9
CASSVGGGYGDEAFF
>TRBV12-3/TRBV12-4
CASRFGGSRDTQYF
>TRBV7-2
CASSQRRQGGYNEQFF
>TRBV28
CASSSWGEGHTEAFF
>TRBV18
CASSPDRGPFQPQHF
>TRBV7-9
CASSLPEYQQYF
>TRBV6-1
CASSEGRFTMNTEAFF
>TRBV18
CASSPPSAQTYNEQFF
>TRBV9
CASSVERARDEQFF
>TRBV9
CASSTVPGLTEQFF
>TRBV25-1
CASSDPSRDRAEAFF
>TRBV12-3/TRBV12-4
CASSESGRNNEKLFF
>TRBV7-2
CASSPQPGLAGDTQYF
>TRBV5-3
CARSPGTDSGANVLTF
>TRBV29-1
CSVDAEPYGYTF
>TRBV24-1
CATSDQGGKDTQYF
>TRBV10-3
CAISGVGPLEQYF
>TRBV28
CASNPSSYNEQFF
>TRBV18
CASSPQRVGGTGISGANVLTF
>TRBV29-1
CSVGGLAGTGELFF
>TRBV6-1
CASSLAPTSGRGNEQFF
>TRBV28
CATLSFLLHPEAFF
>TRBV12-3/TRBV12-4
CASRQGLYYGYTF
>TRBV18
CASSPQGQEYGYTF
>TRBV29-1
CSAQGGRVGGTQYF
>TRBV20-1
CSARGPGFTEAFF
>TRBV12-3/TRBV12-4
CASSLSWTVEEQYF
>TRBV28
CASSFSISGGNNEQFF
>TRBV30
CAWSTGGSTDTQYF
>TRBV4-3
CASSQGTSGSGGDTQYF
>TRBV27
CASSPTGYGGYTF
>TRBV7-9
CASSNRGGQQNTEAFF
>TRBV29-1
CSVGVAWMQYF
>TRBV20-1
CGALSPPGEQYF
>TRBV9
CASSVDISTGNTEAFF
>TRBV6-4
CASSDSGATQYF
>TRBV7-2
CASSLLTGAGNTIYF
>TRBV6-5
CASSPRAGQYF
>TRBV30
CAWSAGTLGNQPQHF
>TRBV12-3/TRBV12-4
CASSPTSGSSLTYF
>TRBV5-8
CASSLRAQTYNEQFF
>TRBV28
CASSLLGGVSYEQYF
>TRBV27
CASSLRGEKLFF
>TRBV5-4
CASSLEGQAGTDTQYF
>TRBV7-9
CASSPDGGSSGNTIYF
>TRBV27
CASSSSAMGEQYF